This T cell receptor (beta chain) was documented in a study of shared T cell receptors in the human thymus (dated by TCRdb to the early 2020s). About the study as a whole: The study investigated the way shared, self-reactive T-cell receptor alpha chains are produced in the human thymus.

Library preparation used the immunoSEQ multiplex PCR assay. TCRdb retrieved this table from immuneACCESS and kept in-frame rearrangements only. Not all clones are present; in checked studies, unresolved V genes account for under half, and no reason is known for the remainder. This sample gives hundreds of thousands of clones in total; about 89% of them show up just once. Roughly 0.0094% of the sample is held by the ten biggest clonotypes. Note on this clone: What antigen it recognizes has not been identified. Base qualities are not recorded, but no much larger clone differs from it by a single base.

The cysteine opens and the phenylalanine closes a CDR3 of 14 amino acids. Solely the CDR3 DNA is kept, with 42 bases framed from the first base. According to the germline V gene, CDR1 reads SQVTM and CDR2 reads ANQGSEA. Deletion took 4 bases off V and 2 bases off J, with a span of 12 bases between the germline ends. These data were likewise used in another study, on human thymus T cells. Reported in the second study: The donors were immunologically healthy infants in Finland who had open corrective cardiac surgery for congenital heart defects. Thymus tissue was collected as surgical resects that were removed during corrective cardiac surgery. Both the thymic and the peripheral blood repertoires appeared to show biased V and J gene segment usage. The related research found that thymic TCR repertoires overlapped highly between unrelated individuals. The study characterized TCR alpha and beta repertoires from roughly 8 infant thymus samples and a few related peripheral blood samples. The cohort included more than 5 male and a couple of female infants, with donor ages spanning 7 to 244 days. Thymocytes were freed from the tissue by mechanical means and kept at -70 degrees C as pellets of roughly 8.5-31 million cells. Genomic DNA was extracted from frozen cell pellets with a QIAsymphony instrument. Using the immunoSEQ multiplex PCR assay, the TCRB and TCRAD loci were amplified from a standardized quantity of quality-controlled genomic DNA. The amplicons spanned the V(D)J region and were long enough to cover the CDR3 and allow V and J genes to be identified. The commercial immunoSEQ service was used to sequence amplicons on an Illumina platform. Primer bias and sequencing errors were corrected as previously described, and TCRAD and TCRB were defined on the basis of the IMGT database. immunoSEQ Analyzer 3.0 and VDJTools were used for repertoire analysis, which covered basic statistics, V/J segment usage, diversity estimates, rarefaction and pairwise overlap. Chao1, ChaoE, Efron-Thisted, Shannon and inverse Simpson indices were used to estimate diversity, which was also estimated on datasets down-sampled to the smallest sample. Repertoire overlap was assessed by strict matching of CDR3 nucleotide sequence, V gene and J gene, and clustering was done by Jaccard-based multidimensional scaling. On average, thymus samples gave 750,000 to 1,000,000 unique TCRB clonotypes, whereas blood samples gave roughly 84,000.

The receptor's source is a boy under two years old with a congenital heart defect. Donor details come from another sample of the same person, matched by shared clones. Sequencing was carried out using thymocytes. The chain uses TRBV29-1 and TRBJ2-1; TRBD1 could be the D gene, as 5 bases match. The CDR3 reads as follows: CSVGAQVPYNEQFF. The DNA reads as follows: TGCAGCGTTGGGGCACAGGTCCCCTACAATGAGCAGTTCTTC.